Sequencing of this T cell receptor beta chain was carried out in a study of T cell repertoires in cytomegalovirus infection (dated by TCRdb to between 2018 and 2020). About the full investigation: The peptide stimulations were aimed at well-studied HLA-B-restricted epitopes as well as recently identified HLA-C-restricted CMV epitopes, whose presentation resists viral immunomodulation. Donor HLA type was relevant to the analysis, because carriage of CMV infection together with the matching HLA type was indicated by public TCR beta signatures.

Taken with the paper, the label for treatment or condition translates to: in vitro stimulation with specific CMV peptide epitopes to enrich CMV-specific T cells. Sequencing instrument: Illumina HiSeq 1500. Through fastp at Q25 and MiXCR, TCRdb rebuilt clones from the public reads, retaining in-frame beta chains. Every CDR3 protein is listed once, alongside the most common genes and DNA of its rows. Within this sample are about 830,000 distinct CDR3 sequences, with around a third of them counted one time only. The top ten constitute around an eighth of the sample. Summary of the overall study and its limitations: Carriers of CMV infection plus the relevant HLA type were discriminated by the cumulative frequency of public TCR beta family members in the study cohort and in an independent roughly 350-donor cohort. The ex vivo response was dominated by HLA-C-restricted CMV-specific TCR beta clonotypes, which also provided the single most frequent clonotype in two of eight donors.

In the case of this clonotype: Its antigen is currently not known. Per-nucleotide qualities are absent, and no much larger clonotype sits a single base away.

This receptor was identified in a human donor in good health (CMV status not recorded). Some clones in this sample may be carry-over from other donors' samples. The sequenced sample was cultured CD8+ T cells from PBMCs, obtained from culture after CMV antigen stimulation.

The CDR3 sequence is CASSGRSSYEQYV. The nucleotide sequence reads TGTGCCAGCAGCGGGAGAAGCTCCTACGAGCAGTACGTC. Here the chain combines TRBV6-2 or TRBV6-3 and TRBJ2-7, and perhaps TRBD2 as D gene, on 6 matching bases. Taken from the germline V gene, the CDR1 and CDR2 loops are MNHEY and SVGEGT. V loses 6 bases of germline sequence and J loses 0 bases, and the interval between the two ends is 9 bases. Taken from cysteine to valine, the CDR3 has 13 residues. Only the CDR3 DNA is retained, 39 bases long and in frame from the first base.